These T cell receptor beta chains were read from a single sample in a study of spatial heterogeneity in lung cancer. TCRdb reanalysed the 5' RACE reads using MiXCR and keeps one entry per CDR3 protein. The sample yields roughly 7,400 distinct CDR3 sequences, 15% to 20% seen once. Material: lung tumor tissue, obtained at surgery. The receptors here all came from a female donor with early-stage non-small cell lung cancer. CDR3s include the opening cysteine and the closing phenylalanine or tryptophan. D genes are given only for firm matches. Size is stated for part of the rows, as once, few or many counts, or as a class when the clone is expanded.

size	D	V	J	DNA	CDR3
NA	NA	TRBV6-6	TRBJ2-6	TGTGCCAGCAGTTCTCACACTGGGGCCAACGTCCTGACTTTC	CASSSHTGANVLTF
NA	TRBD1	TRBV5-1	TRBJ2-1	TGCGCCAGCAGAACCATTACGGGACAGGGGGCCTATGAGCAGTTCTTC	CASRTITGQGAYEQFF
few	NA	TRBV7-9	TRBJ1-3	TGTGCCAGCAGCTTCGAGGGGAGGTCTGGAAACACCATATATTTT	CASSFEGRSGNTIYF
NA	NA	TRBV11-1	TRBJ2-3	TGTGCCAGCAGCTTAGCGAACTCAGGGTCGGCAGATACGCAGTATTTT	CASSLANSGSADTQYF
few	TRBD2	TRBV6-1	TRBJ2-1	TGTGCCAGCAGTGGGGGACTAGGCTTCAACAATGAGCAGTTCTTC	CASSGGLGFNNEQFF
few	TRBD2	TRBV18	TRBJ2-7	TGTGCCAGCTCAAATCTACTCGGGGGGGCTGTTTCTTACGAGCAGTACTTC	CASSNLLGGAVSYEQYF
NA	TRBD1	TRBV5-1	TRBJ2-7	TGCGCCAGCAGCTTGGGGACAGGGGGAAGCTACGAGCAGTACTTC	CASSLGTGGSYEQYF
few	NA	TRBV4-2	TRBJ1-1	TGTGCCAGCAGCCAGGTCGACACTGAAGCTTTCTTT	CASSQVDTEAFF
medium-sized	NA	TRBV3-1	TRBJ1-6	TGTGCCAGCAGCCAAGATGGCTCCTATAATTCACCCCTCCACTTT	CASSQDGSYNSPLHF
few	NA	TRBV5-1	TRBJ1-1	TGCGCCAGCAAGAGCACTCCTTCAATGAACACTGAAGCTTTCTTT	CASKSTPSMNTEAFF
medium-sized	NA	TRBV6-1	TRBJ1-5	TGTGCCAGCAGTCTAGGGGGTGGGAGCAATCAGCCCCAGCATTTT	CASSLGGGSNQPQHF